What follows are 30 T cell receptor beta chains derived from one specimen sequenced in a study of blood T cell repertoires in COVID-19. Assay: immunoSEQ multiplex PCR; the TCRdb copy retains only in-frame clones and omits some. Here the sample spans approximately 300,000 clones, around 84% being singletons. Sample: PBMCs or T cells enriched from blood (not recorded which). These receptors all come from a woman aged 18-29 years who had recovered from COVID-19.

This clone was detected a few times. This rearrangement joins TRBV2 to TRBJ2-3, with D perhaps matching TRBD2 (5 bases). Trimming pared 3 bases from V and 6 bases from J, leaving 16 bases between. CDR1 and CDR2 from the germline V gene are SNHLY and FYNNEI. The CDR3 runs 15 residues. Here the CDR3 reads CASSDPRGFRDTQYF. The DNA of the CDR3 is TGTGCCAGCAGTGACCCTCGGGGTTTCAGGGATACGCAGTATTTT. The full variable domain, completed using reference TRBV2 and TRBJ2-3, is EPEVTQTPSHQVTQMGQEVILRCVPISNHLYFYWYRQILGQKVEFLVSFYNNEISEKSEIFDDQFSVERPDGSNFTLKIRSTKLEDSAMYFCASSDPRGFRDTQYFGPGTRLTVL.

The chain combines TRBV5-4 with TRBJ2-3; 14 positions agree with TRBD2. The germline V gene has CDR1 SGHNT and CDR2 YYREEE (reference sequence). V was clipped by 4 bases and J by 2 bases; unmatched bases: 6. The CDR3 covers 17 residues. The CDR3 nucleotides are TGTGCCAGCAGCCGCGGGACTAGCGGGGGAAACACAGATACGCAGTATTTT. This gives the protein CASSRGTSGGNTDTQYF. The full variable domain, with the rest looked up from reference TRBV5-4 and TRBJ2-3, is ETGVTQSPTHLIKTRGQQVTLRCSSQSGHNTVSWYQQALGQGPQFIFQYYREEENGRGNFPPRFSGLQFPNYSSELNVNALELDDSALYLCASSRGTSGGNTDTQYFGPGTRLTVL.

The rearrangement links TRBV9 to TRBJ2-2; 7 nucleotides match TRBD2. CDR1 is SGDLS and CDR2 is YYNGEE in the germline V gene. The CDR3 contains 15 residues. J lost 4 bases, V lost 4 bases, and 7 bases had no gene match. In DNA, the CDR3 is TGTGCCAGCAGCTCCCAAGGGAGGGCCACCGGGGAGCTGTTTTTT. It specifies CASSSQGRATGELFF.

The V call is TRBV19, the J call TRBJ1-2; no firm D call. V was trimmed by 5 bases and J by 2 bases, leaving 15 bases between them. CDR1 is LNHDA and CDR2 is SQIVND in the germline V gene (reference sequence). This CDR3 contains 15 residues. The CDR3 region is CASSRYPDGNYGYTF. As DNA, the CDR3 is TGTGCCAGTAGTCGATACCCCGACGGGAACTATGGCTACACCTTC. Together with reference TRBV19 and TRBJ1-2, the CDR3 gives the full variable domain: DGGITQSPKYLFRKEGQNVTLSCEQNLNHDAMYWYRQDPGQGLRLIYYSQIVNDFQKGDIAEGYSVSREKKESFPLTVTSAQKNPTAFYLCASSRYPDGNYGYTFGSGTRLTVV.

This clone showed up just a few times. This chain joins TRBV2 and TRBJ1-5, with 7 bases aligning to TRBD1. This CDR3 contains 16 residues. The V and J ends lost 4 bases and 2 bases, in that order; junction bases with no gene match: 8. Germline assignment: CDR1 SNHLY and CDR2 FYNNEI. CDR3 loop: CASSAKEGAGNQPQHF. The CDR3 bases are TGTGCCAGCAGTGCTAAAGAGGGGGCTGGCAATCAGCCCCAGCATTTT.

This clone was detected only a few times. The chain is built from TRBV6-2 or TRBV6-3 and TRBJ2-3, with TRBD1 matching 7 bases. This CDR3 has 14 amino acids. CDR1 is MNHEY, CDR2 SVGEGT, per germline. With 6 bases clipped from V and 3 bases from J, the junction kept 6 bases outside the gene matches. CDR3 amino acids: CASSTDRETDTQYF. In nucleotides, the CDR3 is TGTGCCAGCAGCACCGACAGGGAAACAGATACGCAGTATTTT.

The chain employs TRBV18 and TRBJ2-4; 14 bases agree with TRBD2. The CDR3 sequence is 20 residues long. The junction had 15 bases not matched to a gene; V was cut back by 2 bases and J by 6 bases. Germline values: CDR1 KGHSH, CDR2 LQKENI. Written as DNA, the CDR3 is TGTGCCAGCTCACCATCCGGGACAGGGGGACTAGCGGGAGTCGGAAACATTCAGTACTTC. This translates into CASSPSGTGGLAGVGNIQYF.

The J gene is TRBJ1-3, the V gene TRBV6-1; weak D call: TRBD1 (6 bases). V was trimmed by 2 bases and J by 6 bases, leaving 17 bases between them. The CDR3 length is 16 residues. The germline V gene has CDR1 MNHNS and CDR2 SASEGT. The CDR3 region is CASSEWSDRMANTIYF. CDR3 DNA: TGTGCCAGCAGTGAATGGTCTGACAGGATGGCAAACACCATATATTTT.

The chain joins TRBV7-3 to TRBJ1-1; D remains ambiguous. CDR3 length: 13 amino acids. CDR1 and CDR2 from the germline V gene are SGHTA and FQGTGA. V was pared by 5 bases and J by 1 base, with 8 bases between. CDR3 coding DNA: TGTGCCAGCAGCCCGGCGGGGAACACTGAAGCTTTCTTT. Amino acid sequence: CASSPAGNTEAFF.

V and J are TRBV4-1 and TRBJ2-2, with TRBD2 matching 7 bases. Germline V gene sequence: CDR1 MGHRA, CDR2 YSYEKL. The CDR3 has 18 residues. The J segment lost 0 bases and the V segment lost 4 bases, leaving 11 bases of the junction unmatched. The CDR3 bases are TGCGCCAGCAGCCCCCCTGCGCGACTAGCCCCGAACACCGGGGAGCTGTTTTTT. Protein sequence: CASSPPARLAPNTGELFF.

The rearrangement links TRBV19 to TRBJ2-5, with 13 bases identical to TRBD2. V lost 3 bases to trimming and J lost 1 base; unmatched junction nucleotides: 5. This CDR3 is 17 amino acids long. The V gene's germline CDR1 is LNHDA and CDR2 SQIVND (reference sequence). The DNA for the CDR3 is TGTGCCAGTAGTATCGGGGGGACTAGCGGGGCCCAAGAGACCCAGTACTTC. Translating it yields CASSIGGTSGAQETQYF. The full variable domain, in which reference TRBV19 and TRBJ2-5 provide the parts outside the CDR3, is DGGITQSPKYLFRKEGQNVTLSCEQNLNHDAMYWYRQDPGQGLRLIYYSQIVNDFQKGDIAEGYSVSREKKESFPLTVTSAQKNPTAFYLCASSIGGTSGAQETQYFGPGTRLLVL.

This sequence joins TRBV9 and TRBJ2-1; 8 bases match TRBD2. Germline V gives CDR1 SGDLS, CDR2 YYNGEE. V gave up 4 bases and J gave up 3 bases; unmatched junction bases: 6. This CDR3 spans 15 amino acids. The CDR3 here is CASSLAGTSYNEQFF. In nucleotides, the CDR3 is TGTGCCAGCAGCTTAGCCGGGACTAGCTACAATGAGCAGTTCTTC.

J is TRBJ1-1 and V is TRBV7-3; no reliable D call. The CDR3 is 13 amino acids. Germline-derived CDR1 and CDR2 are SGHTA and FQGTGA. The V end lost 3 bases, the J end lost 1 base, and 6 bases lay between the germline ends. CDR3 bases: TGTGCCAGCAGCTTCGAGGCGAACACTGAAGCTTTCTTT. Translated, it gives CASSFEANTEAFF. Looking up the rest from reference TRBV7-3 and TRBJ1-1 gives the full variable domain: GAGVSQTPSNKVTEKGKYVELRCDPISGHTALYWYRQSLGQGPEFLIYFQGTGAADDSGLPNDRFFAVRPEGSVSTLKIQRTERGDSAVYLCASSFEANTEAFFGQGTRLTVV.

In nucleotides, the CDR3 is TGTGCCAGCAGCCCTTATCGGACAGGGCAGGCCGAGCAGTACTTC. Translated: CASSPYRTGQAEQYF. The chain links TRBV7-9 to TRBJ2-7; 8 nucleotides match TRBD1. In germline, CDR1 is SEHNR, CDR2 FQNEAQ (reference sequence). After removal of 5 bases from V and 6 bases from J, the junction contained 12 bases not matched to a gene. CDR3 length equals 15 residues.

The chain links TRBV29-1 to TRBJ1-2, with D possibly being TRBD1 (6 bases). The CDR3 totals 15 residues. Between the trimmed V and J ends, which lost 0 bases and 4 bases, there was a span of 15 bases. Germline V gene lookup returns CDR1 SQVTM and CDR2 ANQGSEA. CDR3 nucleotide sequence: TGCAGCGTTGAAGATCCGAAGGGGGACATCTATGGCTACACCTTC. Residues: CSVEDPKGDIYGYTF.

The chain combines TRBV28 with TRBJ2-7; D possibly corresponds to TRBD1 (6 bases). V lost 3 bases, J lost 1 base, and 19 bases lay in between. The CDR3 has 17 residues. Germline CDR1 MDHEN, CDR2 SYDVKM. CDR3 in amino acids: CASSFLGIQGLSYEQYF. The DNA for the CDR3 is TGTGCCAGCAGTTTTCTAGGCATACAGGGATTATCCTACGAGCAGTACTTC.

The chain carries TRBV27 and TRBJ1-1; D might be TRBD1 (6 bases). The CDR3 loop spans 13 amino acids. Germline V gives CDR1 MNHEY, CDR2 SMNVEV (reference sequence). The V gene lost 6 bases and the J gene lost 7 bases, with 15 bases spanning the gap. CDR3 in amino acids: CASRLTGTSEAFF. DNA of the CDR3: TGTGCCAGCAGATTAACCGGGACAAGTGAAGCTTTCTTT.

This chain connects TRBV7-2 to TRBJ2-1, with TRBD2 identical over 7 bases. CDR3 length equals 15 residues. Losses at the gene ends were 4 bases for V and 4 bases for J; bases not matched to a gene: 7. Germline V gene data show CDR1 as SGHTA and CDR2 as FQGNSA. The CDR3 here is CASSSLAEQYNEQFF. Here the CDR3 DNA reads TGTGCCAGCAGCTCGCTAGCGGAACAGTACAATGAGCAGTTCTTC.

The chain employs TRBV6-5 and TRBJ1-4, with a weak D call TRBD1 (5 bases). V was shortened by 4 bases and J by 4 bases, with 16 bases between the two germline ends. The CDR3 length is 16 residues. Germline assignment: CDR1 MNHEY and CDR2 SVGAGI. CDR3 coding DNA: TGTGCCAGCAGTTGGGGCTTAGGAGGGATTAATGAAAAACTGTTTTTT. Translating it yields CASSWGLGGINEKLFF.

J is TRBJ2-3 and V is TRBV5-8; TRBD2 might be the D (5 bases). Per the germline V gene, CDR1 is SGHTS and CDR2 is YDEGEE. The CDR3 contains 14 residues. The germline V and J ends were trimmed by 1 base and 0 bases, with 6 bases remaining between them. As DNA, the CDR3 is TGTGCCAGCAGCTTGAGCGGTAGCACAGATACGCAGTATTTT. Translation gives CASSLSGSTDTQYF.

J is TRBJ2-2 and V is TRBV9; D gene ambiguous. Germline CDR1 and CDR2: SGDLS and YYNGEE. The CDR3 loop spans 14 amino acids. Trimming cost V 0 bases and J 3 bases, with 6 bases left between them. The DNA of the CDR3 is TGTGCCAGCAGCGTAGTTCTCGACACCGGGGAGCTGTTTTTT. The encoded protein is CASSVVLDTGELFF.

The rearrangement links TRBV30 to TRBJ1-6; TRBD1 aligns across 8 bases. The CDR3 sequence is 13 residues long. The V gene's germline CDR1 is GTSNPN and CDR2 SVGIG (reference sequence). The V segment lost 5 bases and the J segment 6 bases; nucleotides outside the gene matches: 3. The CDR3 bases are TGTGCCTGGGAAGGACAGGGTAATTCACCCCTCCACTTT. It translates to CAWEGQGNSPLHF.

This clone was detected only once. The chain combines TRBV5-1 with TRBJ2-2; 8 bases match TRBD1. V was clipped by 3 bases and J by 6 bases; unmatched bases: 4. The CDR3 extends over 14 amino acids. Germline-derived CDR1 and CDR2 are SGHRS and YFSETQ. The CDR3 is CASSSQGDAGELFF. The CDR3 DNA reads TGCGCCAGCAGCTCACAGGGGGATGCCGGGGAGCTGTTTTTT.

The chain has TRBV30 and TRBJ1-3; TRBD1 might be the D (6 bases). Germline CDR1 and CDR2: GTSNPN and SVGIG (reference sequence). The V end was cut by 8 bases, the J end by 3 bases, with 17 bases between. There are 14 residues in the CDR3. CDR3 sequence (DNA): TGTGCCAGCCCAGGGGTAAAAGGTGGAAACACCATATATTTT. Protein product: CASPGVKGGNTIYF.

The chain links TRBV4-1 to TRBJ1-2, with D possibly matching TRBD1 (6 bases). The V gene's germline CDR1 is MGHRA and CDR2 YSYEKL. This CDR3 is built from 19 residues. Trimming removed 0 bases at V and 0 bases at J, with 20 bases between. CDR3 residues: CASSQDERTDWGANYGYTF. DNA of the CDR3: TGCGCCAGCAGCCAAGATGAGAGGACAGACTGGGGAGCTAACTATGGCTACACCTTC.

A remark on this clone: Other DNA sequences in the same sample also yield this CDR3. This chain links TRBV7-9 with TRBJ2-5; TRBD2 agrees at 13 bases. The CDR3 loop spans 15 amino acids. Per germline, CDR1 SEHNR and CDR2 FQNEAQ (reference sequence). Trimming at V came to 3 bases and at J to 2 bases, leaving 0 bases not matched to a gene. CDR3 protein: CASSLGLAGQETQYF. DNA of the CDR3: TGTGCCAGCAGCTTGGGACTAGCGGGACAAGAGACCCAGTACTTC.

This clone came up many times. The J gene is TRBJ1-2, the V gene TRBV30; 8 bases map to TRBD1. The V gene end was trimmed by 3 bases and the J gene end by 0 bases; junction bases not matched to a gene: 6. The CDR3 has 15 residues. Germline-derived CDR1 and CDR2 are GTSNPN and SVGIG (reference sequence). CDR3 region: CAWRVGTGANYGYTF. DNA of the CDR3: TGTGCCTGGAGAGTGGGGACAGGAGCTAACTATGGCTACACCTTC.

CDR3 sequence (DNA): TGTGCCAGTAGTATAGGGACAGAAGAGACCCAGTACTTC. Protein sequence: CASSIGTEETQYF. This sequence joins TRBV19 and TRBJ2-5, with a possible D match to TRBD1 (6 bases). The CDR3 loop spans 13 amino acids. V lost 1 base and J lost 3, with 6 bases in between. The V gene's germline CDR1 is LNHDA and CDR2 SQIVND (reference sequence).

The chain has TRBV28 and TRBJ1-2; D ambiguous. Germline assignment: CDR1 MDHEN and CDR2 SYDVKM. The CDR3 is made up of 11 amino acids. Trimming took off 3 bases at V and 8 bases at J, with 7 bases between the two ends. CDR3 region: CASSFMEGYTF. CDR3 in DNA: TGTGCCAGCAGTTTTATGGAGGGCTACACCTTC.

V is TRBV3-1 (or the pseudogene TRBV3-2) and J is TRBJ2-1, with 14 nucleotides matching TRBD2. The V gene end was trimmed by 1 base and the J gene end by 0 bases; junction bases not matched to a gene: 14. Germline-derived CDR1 and CDR2 are LGHDT and YNNKEL (reference sequence). CDR3 length equals 22 residues. CDR3 amino acids: CASSQAPTFLGTSGGSYNEQFF. The CDR3 nucleotides are TGTGCCAGCAGCCAAGCCCCCACCTTCTTGGGGACTAGCGGGGGCTCCTACAATGAGCAGTTCTTC.